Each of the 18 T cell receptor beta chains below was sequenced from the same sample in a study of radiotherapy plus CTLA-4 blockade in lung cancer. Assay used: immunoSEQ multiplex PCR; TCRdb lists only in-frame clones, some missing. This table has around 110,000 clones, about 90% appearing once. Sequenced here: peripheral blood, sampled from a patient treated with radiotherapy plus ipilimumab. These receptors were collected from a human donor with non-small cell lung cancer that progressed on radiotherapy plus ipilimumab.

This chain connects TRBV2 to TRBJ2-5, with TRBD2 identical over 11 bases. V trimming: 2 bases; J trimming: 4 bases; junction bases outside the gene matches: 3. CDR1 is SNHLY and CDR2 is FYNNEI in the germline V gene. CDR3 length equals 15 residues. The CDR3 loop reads CASSELAGGGETQYF. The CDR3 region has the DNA TGTGCCAGCAGTGAACTAGCGGGAGGTGGAGAGACCCAGTACTTC.

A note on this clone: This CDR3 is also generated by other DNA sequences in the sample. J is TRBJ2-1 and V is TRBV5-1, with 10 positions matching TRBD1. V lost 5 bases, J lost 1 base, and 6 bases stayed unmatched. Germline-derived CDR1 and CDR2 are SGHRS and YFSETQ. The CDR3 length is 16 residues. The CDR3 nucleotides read TGCGCCAGCAGTCTAGGACAGGGGGGGTCCTACAATGAGCAGTTCTTC. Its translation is CASSLGQGGSYNEQFF.

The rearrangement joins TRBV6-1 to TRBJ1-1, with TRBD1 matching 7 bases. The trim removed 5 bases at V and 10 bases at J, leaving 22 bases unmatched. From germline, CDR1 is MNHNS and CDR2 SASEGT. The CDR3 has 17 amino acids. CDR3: CASSKEALWAGRQGAFF. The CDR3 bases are TGTGCCAGCAGTAAAGAGGCCCTGTGGGCAGGGAGACAGGGAGCTTTCTTT.

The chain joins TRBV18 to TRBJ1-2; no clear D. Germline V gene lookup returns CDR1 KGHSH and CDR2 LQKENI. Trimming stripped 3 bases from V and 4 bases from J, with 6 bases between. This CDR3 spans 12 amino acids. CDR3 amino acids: CASSPGTYGYTF. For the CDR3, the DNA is TGTGCCAGCTCACCGGGCACCTATGGCTACACCTTC.

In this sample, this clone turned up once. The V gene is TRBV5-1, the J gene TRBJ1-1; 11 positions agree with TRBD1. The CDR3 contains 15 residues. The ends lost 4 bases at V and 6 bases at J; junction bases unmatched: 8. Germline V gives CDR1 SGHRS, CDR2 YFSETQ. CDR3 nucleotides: TGCGCCAGCAGCCTAAGGACAGGGGGCGCTTCTGAAGCTTTCTTT. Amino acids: CASSLRTGGASEAFF.

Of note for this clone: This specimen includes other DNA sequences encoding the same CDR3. The CDR3 bases are TGTGCCAGCAGCTTGGGTAGCGGCTCCTACGAGCAGTACTTC. Protein product: CASSLGSGSYEQYF. This chain joins TRBV7-2 and TRBJ2-7; D might be TRBD2 (6 bases). CDR3 length: 14 residues. Germline V gene data show CDR1 as SGHTA and CDR2 as FQGNSA. Trimming removed 3 bases from V and 0 bases from J, with 9 bases in between.

CDR3 in DNA: TGTGCCAGCAGTTCACCAGGGGGGGGCAGGAACGAGCAGTACTTC. This encodes CASSSPGGGRNEQYF. V gene TRBV6-1 combines with J gene TRBJ2-7, with D possibly called TRBD1 or TRBD2 (7 bases each). Deletions cut 5 bases from V and 5 bases from J, with 19 bases between. The CDR3 contains 15 residues. The germline CDR1 and CDR2 sequences are MNHNS and SASEGT.

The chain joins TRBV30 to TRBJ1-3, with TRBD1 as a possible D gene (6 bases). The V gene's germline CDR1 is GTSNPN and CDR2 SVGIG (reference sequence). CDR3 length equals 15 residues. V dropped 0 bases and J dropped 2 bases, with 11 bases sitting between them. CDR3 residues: CAWSVVKGAGNTIYF. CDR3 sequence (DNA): TGTGCCTGGAGTGTAGTGAAGGGGGCTGGAAACACCATATATTTT.

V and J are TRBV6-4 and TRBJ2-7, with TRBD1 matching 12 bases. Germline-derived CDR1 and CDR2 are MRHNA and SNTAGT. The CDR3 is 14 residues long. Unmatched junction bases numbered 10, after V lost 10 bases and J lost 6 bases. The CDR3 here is CATREGQGAREQYF. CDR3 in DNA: TGTGCCACCCGAGAGGGACAGGGGGCCCGCGAGCAGTACTTC.

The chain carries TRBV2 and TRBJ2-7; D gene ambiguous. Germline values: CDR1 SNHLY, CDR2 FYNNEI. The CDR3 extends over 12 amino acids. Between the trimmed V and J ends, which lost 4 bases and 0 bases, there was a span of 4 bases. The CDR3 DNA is TGTGCCAGCAGTGGACTCTCCTACGAGCAGTACTTC. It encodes CASSGLSYEQYF.

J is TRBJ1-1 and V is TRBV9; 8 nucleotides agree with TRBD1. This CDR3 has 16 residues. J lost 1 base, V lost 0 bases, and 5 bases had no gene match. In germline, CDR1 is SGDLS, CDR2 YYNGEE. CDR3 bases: TGTGCCAGCAGCGTAGCAGGGGGCGCCTCGAACACTGAAGCTTTCTTT. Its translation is CASSVAGGASNTEAFF.

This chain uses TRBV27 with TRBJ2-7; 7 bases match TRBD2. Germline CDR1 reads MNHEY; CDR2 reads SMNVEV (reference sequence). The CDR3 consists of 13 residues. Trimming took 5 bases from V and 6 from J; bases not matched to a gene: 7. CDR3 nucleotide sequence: TGTGCCAGCAGTCTGTGGGGGGGGAGCGAGCAGTACTTC. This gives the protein CASSLWGGSEQYF.

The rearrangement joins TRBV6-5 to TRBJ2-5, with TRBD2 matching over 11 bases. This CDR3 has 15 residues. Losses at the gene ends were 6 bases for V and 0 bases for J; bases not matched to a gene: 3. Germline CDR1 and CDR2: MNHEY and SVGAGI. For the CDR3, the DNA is TGTGCCAGCAGCGGTAGCGGGGGGGACCAAGAGACCCAGTACTTC. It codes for CASSGSGGDQETQYF.

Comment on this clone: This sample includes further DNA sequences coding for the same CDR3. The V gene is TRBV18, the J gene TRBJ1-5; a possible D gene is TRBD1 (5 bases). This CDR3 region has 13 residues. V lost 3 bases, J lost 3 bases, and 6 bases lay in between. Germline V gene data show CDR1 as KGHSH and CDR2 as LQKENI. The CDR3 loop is CASSPGLNQPQHF. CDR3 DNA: TGTGCCAGCTCACCGGGGCTCAATCAGCCCCAGCATTTT.

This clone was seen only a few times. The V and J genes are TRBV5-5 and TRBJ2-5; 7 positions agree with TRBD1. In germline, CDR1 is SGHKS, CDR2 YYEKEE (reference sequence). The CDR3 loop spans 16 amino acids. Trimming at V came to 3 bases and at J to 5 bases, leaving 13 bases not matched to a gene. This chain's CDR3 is CASSSSQGEYPETQYF. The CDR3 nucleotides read TGTGCCAGCAGCTCCTCGCAGGGGGAGTATCCGGAGACCCAGTACTTC.

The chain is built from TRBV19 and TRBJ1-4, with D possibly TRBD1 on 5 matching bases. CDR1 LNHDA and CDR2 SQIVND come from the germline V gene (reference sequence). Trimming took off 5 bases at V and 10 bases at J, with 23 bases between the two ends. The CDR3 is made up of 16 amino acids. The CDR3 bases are TGTGCCAGTAGTTATCCTATTGGGGGGGAAACTGTAAAACTGTTTTTT. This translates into CASSYPIGGETVKLFF.

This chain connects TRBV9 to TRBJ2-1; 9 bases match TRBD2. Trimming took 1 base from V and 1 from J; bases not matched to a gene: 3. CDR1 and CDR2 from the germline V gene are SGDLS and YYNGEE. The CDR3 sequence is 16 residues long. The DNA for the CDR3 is TGTGCCAGCAGCGTAAGGCGGGAGGGGTCCTACAATGAGCAGTTCTTC. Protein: CASSVRREGSYNEQFF.

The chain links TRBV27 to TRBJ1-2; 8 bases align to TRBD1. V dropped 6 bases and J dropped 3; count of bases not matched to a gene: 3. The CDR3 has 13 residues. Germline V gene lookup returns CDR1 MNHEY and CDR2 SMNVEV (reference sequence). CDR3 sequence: CASSAGGYYGYTF. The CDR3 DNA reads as TGTGCCAGCAGCGCAGGGGGCTACTATGGCTACACCTTC.